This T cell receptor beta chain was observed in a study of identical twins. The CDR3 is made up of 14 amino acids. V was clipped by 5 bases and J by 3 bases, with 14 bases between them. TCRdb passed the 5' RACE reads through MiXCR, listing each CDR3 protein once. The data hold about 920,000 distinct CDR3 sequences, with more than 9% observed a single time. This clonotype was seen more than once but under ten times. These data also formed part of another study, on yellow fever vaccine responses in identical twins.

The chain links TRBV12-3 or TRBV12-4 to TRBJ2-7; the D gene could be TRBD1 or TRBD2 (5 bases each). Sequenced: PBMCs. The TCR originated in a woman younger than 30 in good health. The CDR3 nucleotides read TGTGCCAGCAGTGGACCGGGACGGTACTACGAGCAGTACTTC. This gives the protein CASSGPGRYYEQYF.